The source of this TCR beta chain is a study of T cell changes during pregnancy in multiple sclerosis. Produced via immunoSEQ multiplex PCR; TCRdb's table is partial and in-frame only. Of some 45,000 clones in the sample, 70% to 90% were seen once. The CDR3 is 16 amino acids. V was pared by 5 bases and J by 2 bases, with 18 bases between. Germline V lookup: CDR1 MRHNA, CDR2 SNTAGT. The chain couples TRBV6-4 to TRBJ1-1; tentatively, D is TRBD1 (5 bases). The sequence derives from a female donor with multiple sclerosis, enrolled in a pregnancy study. The sequenced sample was CD4+ T cells from peripheral blood mononuclear cells, obtained after pregnancy. The CDR3 is CASSPSVGGVNTEAFF. For the CDR3, the DNA is TGTGCCAGCAGTCCCTCGGTGGGGGGGGTAAACACTGAAGCTTTCTTT.